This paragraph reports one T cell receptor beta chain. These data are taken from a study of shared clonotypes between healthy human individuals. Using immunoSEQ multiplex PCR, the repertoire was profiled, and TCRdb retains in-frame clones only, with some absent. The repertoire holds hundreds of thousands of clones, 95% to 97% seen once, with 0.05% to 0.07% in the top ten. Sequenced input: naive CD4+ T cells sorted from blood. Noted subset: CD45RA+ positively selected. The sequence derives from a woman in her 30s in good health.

CDR3 nucleotide sequence: TGTGCCACCGTATATGGCTACACCTTC. It is translated as CATVYGYTF. V gene TRBV5-8 combines with J gene TRBJ1-2; D gene ambiguous. Deletions cut 9 bases from V and 5 bases from J, with 5 bases between. Germline V CDR1 and CDR2: SGHTS, YDEGEE. This CDR3 has 9 residues.